A selection of T cell receptor beta chains follows, all from one sample in a study of blood T cell repertoires in COVID-19. Repertoires were generated with immunoSEQ multiplex PCR, while TCRdb's copy carries only in-frame clones and drops some. Found here are around 85,000 clones, more than 75% of them singletons; the top ten hold 7.5% to 9.5%. Sequenced sample: peripheral blood. Every receptor here comes from a man aged 50 to 60 with active COVID-19. Both conserved end residues are part of each CDR3. Each record gives: V gene, clone size, D gene, CDR3 length, J gene, CDR3 protein, CDR3 DNA. The D gene is left open where the match is weak. Not every row has a clone size; where given, it reads once, few, many or a size class.

>TRBV7-2|-|TRBD2|17|TRBJ2-3
CASSLSPSGSTKDTQYF
TGTGCCAGCAGCTTATCACCTAGCGGGAGTACAAAAGATACGCAGTATTTT
>TRBV5-4|-|-|15|TRBJ2-7
CASSLDGGGTYEQYF
TGTGCCAGCAGCTTGGATGGGGGCGGAACCTACGAGCAGTACTTC
>TRBV5-1|once|-|16|TRBJ2-2
CASSLDLGSKTGELFF
TGCGCCAGCAGCCTTGATCTCGGGAGTAAGACCGGGGAGCTGTTTTTT
>TRBV6-5|once|-|13|TRBJ2-1
CASSYRSYNEQFF
TGTGCCAGCAGTTACCGCAGTTACAATGAGCAGTTCTTC
>TRBV29-1|-|TRBD2|16|TRBJ2-1
CSPRGGRTSRYNEQFF
TGCAGCCCCCGTGGCGGGAGGACTTCTCGGTACAATGAGCAGTTCTTC
>TRBV6-5|once|-|14|TRBJ1-3
CASRGPRQDNTIYF
TGTGCCAGCAGGGGTCCTAGACAGGACAACACCATATATTTT
>TRBV20-1|-|-|11|TRBJ2-3
CSAKRIVTQYF
TGCAGTGCCAAGCGGATAGTAACGCAGTATTTT
>TRBV24-1|-|TRBD1|15|TRBJ1-6
CATSDPGQVGSPLHF
TGTGCCACCAGTGACCCCGGACAGGTCGGTTCACCCCTCCACTTT
>TRBV28|-|-|15|TRBJ2-1
CASSAPGSSYNEQFF
TGTGCCAGCAGTGCTCCGGGGAGCTCCTACAATGAGCAGTTCTTC
>TRBV6-4|-|TRBD2|14|TRBJ2-1
CASSPSGGVNEQFF
TGTGCCAGCTCGCCTAGCGGGGGGGTCAATGAGCAGTTCTTC
>TRBV4-3|many|TRBD1|16|TRBJ1-2
CASSQSQGAGIHGYTF
TGCGCCAGCAGCCAGTCCCAGGGGGCGGGGATCCATGGCTACACCTTC
>TRBV4-2|-|-|14|TRBJ2-5
CASSQFSAGETQYF
TGTGCCAGCAGCCAATTTAGCGCGGGGGAGACCCAGTACTTC
>TRBV29-1|-|-|16|TRBJ1-1
CSATLARTRSATEAFF
TGCAGCGCTACCCTCGCCAGGACACGGTCGGCCACTGAAGCTTTCTTT
>TRBV10-3|-|-|14|TRBJ1-3
CAITSPGSGNTIYF
TGTGCCATCACCTCGCCGGGGTCTGGAAACACCATATATTTT
>TRBV7-2|-|-|14|TRBJ2-7
CASSFSPSSYEQYF
TGTGCCAGCAGCTTCTCCCCCAGCTCCTACGAGCAGTACTTC
>TRBV24-1|-|-|14|TRBJ1-5
CATGGHTSNQPQHF
TGTGCCACCGGCGGACATACTAGCAATCAGCCCCAGCATTTT
>TRBV5-1|-|TRBD2|19|TRBJ2-3
CASSPGTSGARWGTDTQYF
TGCGCCAGCAGCCCGGGGACTAGCGGGGCCCGATGGGGCACAGATACGCAGTATTTT
>TRBV4-3|once|-|13|TRBJ1-2
CASSQDLGQPYTF
TGCGCCAGCAGCCAAGATCTGGGGCAGCCCTACACCTTC
>TRBV27|-|-|16|TRBJ1-6
CASRAAGNSYNSPLHF
TGTGCCAGCAGGGCAGCAGGGAACTCCTATAATTCACCCCTCCACTTT
>TRBV19|-|TRBD1|16|TRBJ1-4
CAGQQGAPTTNEKLFF
TGTGCCGGACAACAGGGGGCCCCCACAACTAATGAAAAACTGTTTTTT
>TRBV7-9|-|TRBD1|18|TRBJ1-2
CASSLGRTGGLLNYGYTF
TGTGCCAGCAGCTTAGGGAGGACAGGGGGTCTCCTTAACTATGGCTACACCTTC
>TRBV7-2|-|-|15|TRBJ1-4
CASSLDPVTNEKLFF
TGTGCCAGCAGCTTAGATCCCGTAACTAATGAAAAACTGTTTTTT
>TRBV7-3|-|TRBD1|14|TRBJ1-2
CASSPTGDLYGYTF
TGTGCCAGCAGTCCTACAGGGGATCTCTATGGCTACACCTTC
>TRBV6-4|-|-|17|TRBJ2-1
CASSDSVGAEGNNEQFF
TGTGCCAGCAGTGATTCGGTAGGAGCTGAGGGTAACAATGAGCAGTTCTTC
>TRBV5-4|-|-|16|TRBJ1-2
CASSLGGGAVNYGYTF
TGTGCCAGCAGCTTGGGGGGAGGGGCCGTCAACTATGGCTACACCTTC
>TRBV7-9|-|TRBD2|16|TRBJ2-3
CASSTRLAGTTDTQYF
TGTGCCAGCAGCACGAGACTAGCGGGGACCACAGATACGCAGTATTTT
>TRBV6-5|-|TRBD1|13|TRBJ1-1
CASKQGGNTEAFF
TGTGCCAGCAAGCAGGGGGGAAACACTGAAGCTTTCTTT
>TRBV27|-|-|16|TRBJ1-1
CASSLSPGSRNTEAFF
TGTGCCAGCAGTTTATCCCCAGGGTCGAGGAACACTGAAGCTTTCTTT
>TRBV5-4|-|-|13|TRBJ2-2
CASGDMNTGELFF
TGTGCCAGCGGCGACATGAACACCGGGGAGCTGTTTTTT